This T cell receptor beta chain comes out of a study of technical replicates of blood from four donors. The CDR3 sequence is 15 residues long. The junction had 9 bases not matched to a gene; V was cut back by 2 bases and J by 8 bases. Germline values: CDR1 MNHEY, CDR2 SVGAGI. Here immunoSEQ multiplex PCR was the method, and the copy in TCRdb shows in-frame clones only, minus some. The sample lists 60,000 to 85,000 clones; roughly 96% were seen once. The sequenced material came from T cells isolated from PBMCs. This TCR derives from a human donor in good health. The rearrangement joins TRBV6-5 to TRBJ1-2; TRBD1 matches 9 bases. CDR3: CASSYTGTGPGGYTF. The CDR3, as DNA: TGTGCCAGCAGTTACACTGGGACAGGGCCGGGGGGCTACACCTTC.